The next 15 T cell receptor beta chains were all read from a single sample in a study of metastatic and nonmetastatic thyroid tumors. All patients were treatment-naive before thyroid surgery. TCRdb recomputed clones from the PCR reads via MiXCR. The table includes roughly 6,100 clones, 25% to 30% detected once. Sequenced: adjacent normal tissue. Receptor source: a female donor with papillary thyroid cancer or a benign thyroid nodule (not recorded which). Some clones in this sample may be carry-over from other donors' samples.

This clone was recorded once. The chain employs TRBV7-8 and TRBJ2-3; TRBD2 matches 10 bases. V was clipped by 4 bases and J by 3 bases; unmatched bases: 4. The CDR3 sequence is 15 residues long. Per germline, CDR1 SGHVS and CDR2 FQNEAQ. The CDR3 DNA follows: TGTGCCAGCAGCTCTAGCGGGAGTGGGACAGATACGCAGTATTTT. Its translation is CASSSSGSGTDTQYF.

The chain employs TRBV12-3 or TRBV12-4 and TRBJ2-1, with 9 nucleotides matching TRBD2. This CDR3 contains 14 residues. V lost 7 bases and J lost 3; bases outside the gene matches: 4. CDR3 nucleotide sequence: TGTGCCAGCAAGGCGGGAGGGCACTACAATGAGCAGTTCTTC. This codes for CASKAGGHYNEQFF.

This clone showed up just a few times. This chain joins TRBV6-2 or TRBV6-3 and TRBJ2-3, with D unresolved. This CDR3 contains 15 residues. Trimming pared 0 bases from V and 7 bases from J, leaving 14 bases between. From germline, CDR1 is MNHEY and CDR2 SVGEGT. CDR3 in amino acids: CASSYSRIIGNTQYF. CDR3 sequence (DNA): TGTGCCAGCAGTTACTCGAGAATCATAGGGAATACGCAGTATTTT.

J is TRBJ1-5 and V is TRBV27, with D uncertain. CDR1 is MNHEY and CDR2 is SMNVEV in the germline V gene (reference sequence). The CDR3 runs 13 residues. The V and J ends lost 6 bases and 7 bases respectively, with 13 bases between them. The CDR3 loop reads CASRTSGGQPQHF. CDR3 nucleotide sequence: TGTGCCAGCAGAACTTCGGGAGGGCAGCCCCAGCATTTT.

This clone was counted only a few times. The V and J genes are TRBV7-9 and TRBJ1-4; D is possibly TRBD1 (6 bases). V was shortened by 5 bases and J by 7 bases, with 20 bases between the two germline ends. Looked up from germline, CDR1 is SEHNR and CDR2 is FQNEAQ (reference sequence). This CDR3 has 16 residues. The CDR3 is CASSRDPGRGGEKLFF. DNA for the CDR3: TGTGCCAGCAGCCGGGACCCCGGACGAGGGGGTGAAAAACTGTTTTTT.

The table lists this clone with a few counts. DNA of the CDR3: TGTGCCAGCAGCCTGACTAGCGGGAGTAATGAGCAGTTCTTC. This translates into CASSLTSGSNEQFF. The V gene is TRBV12-3 or TRBV12-4, the J gene TRBJ2-1, with 12 bases aligning to TRBD2. With V trimmed by 6 bases and J by 7 bases, 4 bases remained unmatched. CDR3 length: 14 residues.

The gene calls are TRBV15 and TRBJ2-2, with D hard to call. CDR3 size: 14 residues. Germline-derived CDR1 and CDR2 are LNHNV and YYDKDF (reference sequence). Between the trimmed V and J ends, which lost 2 bases and 7 bases, there was a span of 11 bases. The CDR3 nucleotides are TGTGCCACCAGCAGAAATAGGGTACACGGGGAGCTGTTTTTT. Translated: CATSRNRVHGELFF.

The chain links TRBV2 to TRBJ2-7, with 8 bases aligning to TRBD1. The ends lost 4 bases at V and 4 bases at J; junction bases unmatched: 9. Per germline, CDR1 SNHLY and CDR2 FYNNEI. The CDR3 consists of 15 residues. This CDR3 is CASSGLGQDVYEQYF. CDR3 coding DNA: TGTGCCAGCAGTGGGCTGGGACAGGACGTTTACGAGCAGTACTTC.

J is TRBJ2-7 and V is TRBV2; D gene ambiguous. CDR3 length equals 12 residues. Trimming left V 7 bases short and J 5 bases short, with 12 bases between. Germline V gene data show CDR1 as SNHLY and CDR2 as FYNNEI. DNA for the CDR3: TGTGCCAGCACCTCAGGCGAGGACGAGCAGTACTTC. Encoded protein: CASTSGEDEQYF.

This clone showed up just a few times. The chain couples TRBV11-1 to TRBJ2-7, with no clear D. Germline V CDR1 and CDR2: SGHAT, FQDESV (reference sequence). Trimming removed 5 bases from V and 0 bases from J, with 8 bases in between. The CDR3 runs 13 residues. The CDR3: CASSPKYSYEQYF. The CDR3 DNA reads as TGTGCCAGCAGCCCCAAATACTCCTACGAGCAGTACTTC. Complete variable domain (other parts from reference TRBV11-1 and TRBJ2-7): EAEVAQSPRYKITEKSQAVAFWCDPISGHATLYWYRQILGQGPELLVQFQDESVVDDSQLPKDRFSAERLKGVDSTLKIQPAELGDSAMYLCASSPKYSYEQYFGPGTRLTVT.

Sample share makes this clone medium-sized. The chain combines TRBV29-1 with TRBJ2-7; 7 bases agree with TRBD1. V was clipped by 7 bases and J by 11 bases; unmatched bases: 17. This CDR3 is built from 13 residues. From germline, CDR1 is SQVTM and CDR2 ANQGSEA. CDR3 sequence: CSAGDRSLGWEYF. As DNA, the CDR3 is TGCAGCGCCGGGGACAGATCCTTAGGTTGGGAGTACTTC.

This sequence joins TRBV30 and TRBJ2-7; D perhaps matches TRBD2 (7 bases). There are 13 residues in the CDR3. CDR1 is GTSNPN and CDR2 is SVGIG in the germline V gene (reference sequence). The V and J ends lost 2 bases and 4 bases respectively, with 12 bases between them. CDR3 in amino acids: CAWSRGGGYEQYF. The CDR3 DNA sequence: TGTGCCTGGAGTCGAGGGGGAGGGTACGAGCAGTACTTC.

The V call is TRBV11-2, the J call TRBJ2-1, with TRBD2 matching 14 bases. This CDR3 region has 16 residues. Germline CDR1 SGHAT, CDR2 FQNNGV. The V and J ends lost 5 bases and 10 bases, in that order; junction bases with no gene match: 10. The CDR3 bases are TGTGCCAGCAGCCCCGTGGGACTAGCGGGAGTTCGGGAGCAGTTCTTC. Its translation: CASSPVGLAGVREQFF.

This clone was seen a few times. The chain uses TRBV6-1 and TRBJ1-6, with a weak D call TRBD1 (6 bases). Trimming stripped 0 bases from V and 14 bases from J, with 17 bases between. Germline V gene lookup returns CDR1 MNHNS and CDR2 SASEGT. The CDR3 length is 15 residues. The CDR3 is CASSEAGGAQLSLHF. The CDR3 region has the DNA TGTGCCAGCAGTGAAGCGGGGGGGGCGCAGCTCTCCCTCCACTTT.

The gene calls are TRBV20-1 and TRBJ1-5; 9 bases agree with TRBD1. The CDR3 contains 16 residues. In germline, CDR1 is DFQATT, CDR2 SNEGSKA (reference sequence). V lost 1 base, J lost 2 bases, and 6 bases stayed unmatched. The CDR3 sequence: CSARALQGARNQPQHF. For the CDR3, the DNA is TGCAGTGCTAGAGCTCTACAGGGGGCTCGCAATCAGCCCCAGCATTTT.